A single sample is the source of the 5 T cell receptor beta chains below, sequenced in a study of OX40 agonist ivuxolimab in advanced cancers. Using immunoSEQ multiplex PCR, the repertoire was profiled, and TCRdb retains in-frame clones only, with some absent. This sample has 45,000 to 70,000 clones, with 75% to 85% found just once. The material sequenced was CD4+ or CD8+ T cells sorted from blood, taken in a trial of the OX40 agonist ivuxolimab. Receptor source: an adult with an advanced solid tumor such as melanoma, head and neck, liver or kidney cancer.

CDR3 sequence reads: CASSVIPGRSSTDTQYF. For the CDR3, the DNA is TGTGCCAGCAGCGTCATCCCGGGACGATCGAGCACAGATACGCAGTATTTT. The chain has TRBV9 and TRBJ2-3; D assignment may be TRBD1 or TRBD2 (5 bases each). The germline V gene encodes CDR1 SGDLS and CDR2 YYNGEE. Trimming removed 2 bases from V and 0 bases from J, with 16 bases in between. This CDR3 is built from 17 residues.

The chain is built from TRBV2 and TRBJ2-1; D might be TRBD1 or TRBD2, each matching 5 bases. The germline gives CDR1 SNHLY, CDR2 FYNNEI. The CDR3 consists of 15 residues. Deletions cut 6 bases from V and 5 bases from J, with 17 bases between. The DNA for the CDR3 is TGTGCCAGCAGAGCGAACGGGGCAGGAGACAATGAGCAGTTCTTC. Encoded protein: CASRANGAGDNEQFF. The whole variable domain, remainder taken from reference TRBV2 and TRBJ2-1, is EPEVTQTPSHQVTQMGQEVILRCVPISNHLYFYWYRQILGQKVEFLVSFYNNEISEKSEIFDDQFSVERPDGSNFTLKIRSTKLEDSAMYFCASRANGAGDNEQFFGPGTRLTVL.

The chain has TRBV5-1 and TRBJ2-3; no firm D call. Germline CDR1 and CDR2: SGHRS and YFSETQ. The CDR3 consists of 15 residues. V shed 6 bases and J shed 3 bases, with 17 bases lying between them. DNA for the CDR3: TGCGCCAGCACCTACGAGCCGCAAATAACAGATACGCAGTATTTT. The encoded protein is CASTYEPQITDTQYF.

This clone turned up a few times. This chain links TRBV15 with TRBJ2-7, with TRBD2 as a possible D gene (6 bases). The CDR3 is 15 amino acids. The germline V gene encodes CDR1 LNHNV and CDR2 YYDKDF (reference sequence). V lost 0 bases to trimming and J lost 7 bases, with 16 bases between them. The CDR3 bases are TGTGCCACCAGCAGAGATTCCACGGAGGGGAGGGAGCAGTACTTC. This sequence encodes CATSRDSTEGREQYF.

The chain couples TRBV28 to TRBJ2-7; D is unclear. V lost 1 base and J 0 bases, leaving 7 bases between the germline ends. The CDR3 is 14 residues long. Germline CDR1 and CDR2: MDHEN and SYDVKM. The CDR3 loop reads CASSLYGPSYEQYF. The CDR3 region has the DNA TGTGCCAGCAGTTTATACGGGCCCTCCTACGAGCAGTACTTC.